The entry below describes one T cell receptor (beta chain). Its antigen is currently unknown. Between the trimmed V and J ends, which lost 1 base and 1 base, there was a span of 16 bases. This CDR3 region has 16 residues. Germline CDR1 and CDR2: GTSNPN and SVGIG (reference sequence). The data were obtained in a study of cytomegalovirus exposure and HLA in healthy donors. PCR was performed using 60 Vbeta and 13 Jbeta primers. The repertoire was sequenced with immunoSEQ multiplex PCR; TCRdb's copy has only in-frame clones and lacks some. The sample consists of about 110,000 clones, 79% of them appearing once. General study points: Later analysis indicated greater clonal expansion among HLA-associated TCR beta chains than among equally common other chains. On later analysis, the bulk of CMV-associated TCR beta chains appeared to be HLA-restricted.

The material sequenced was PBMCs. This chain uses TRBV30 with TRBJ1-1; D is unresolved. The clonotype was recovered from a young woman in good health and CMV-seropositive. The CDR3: CAWSAELRRGNTEAFF. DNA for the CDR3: TGTGCCTGGAGTGCAGAACTCAGGCGGGGGAACACTGAAGCTTTCTTT.